A single sample gave rise to the 13 T cell receptor beta chains below, sequenced in a study of tumor and adjacent non-tumor tissue in lung cancer. Three rounds of nested PCR, following a modified ARM-PCR protocol, produced the TCRbeta library. TCRdb redid the calling of the multiplex PCR reads with MiXCR, one entry per CDR3 protein. The repertoire consists of under 150,000 distinct CDR3 sequences, with roughly 70% occurring once and the leading ten covering roughly 18%. No cell sorting was done before RNA was extracted from the tissue. Sequencing used lung tumor tissue. Receptor source: a man between 60 and 70 years old with small cell lung cancer.

Concerning this clonotype itself: The junction and the germline gene differ at one end; a read error may be behind it. The J gene is TRBJ1-5, the V gene TRBV11-2; TRBD1 matches at 7 bases. Looked up from germline, CDR1 is SGHAT and CDR2 is FQNNGV. The CDR3 has 15 amino acids. The CDR3 bases are TGTGCCAGCAGCTTAACAGGAGGGGGCAATCAGCCTCAGCATTTT. This sequence encodes CASSLTGGGNQPQHF.

This clonotype was found a few times. The chain joins TRBV7-8 to TRBJ1-2; D perhaps matches TRBD1 (5 bases). Germline-derived CDR1 and CDR2 are SGHVS and FQNEAQ. V was trimmed by 3 bases and J by 3 bases, leaving 11 bases between them. The CDR3 has 14 residues. CDR3 DNA sequence: TGTGCCAGCAGCTTGCGAGGGGTCGACTATGGCTACACCTTC. Translated: CASSLRGVDYGYTF.

This clonotype was observed a few times. This chain joins TRBV28 and TRBJ2-7; TRBD2 matches at 8 bases. The V segment lost 2 bases and the J segment 1 base; nucleotides outside the gene matches: 4. The CDR3 is made up of 15 amino acids. The germline CDR1 and CDR2 sequences are MDHEN and SYDVKM. CDR3 DNA: TGTGCCAGCAGTTTAGGGACTAGTCTGTCCTACGAGCAGTACGTC. Amino acids: CASSLGTSLSYEQYV.

To note about this clonotype: A junction boundary mismatches the germline segment, possibly from a read error. V and J are TRBV12-3 or TRBV12-4 and TRBJ2-3; 8 bases are a match to TRBD2. CDR3 length: 18 residues. The CDR3 sequence: CASRKIKREHRITNTQYF. For the CDR3, the DNA is TGCGCCAGCAGGAAGATTAAGCGGGAGCACCGGATCACAAATACGCAGTATTTT.

Details on this clonotype: The germline gene is not matched at one end of the junction; a read error may be the cause. The chain links TRBV20-1 to TRBJ2-1, with 7 bases lining up with TRBD2. This CDR3 is built from 16 residues. CDR1 is DFQATT and CDR2 is SNEGSKA in the germline V gene (reference sequence). The CDR3 spells CSASPASGTTYNEQIF. CDR3 DNA: TGCAGTGCTAGCCCCGCCTCCGGGACTACGTACAATGAGCAGATCTTC.

In regard to this clonotype: Since a much larger clone is just one base distant, this may be a read error. V is TRBV5-1 and J is TRBJ2-5, with D possibly TRBD1 on 6 matching bases. The CDR3 is made up of 13 amino acids. Per the germline V gene, CDR1 is SGHRS and CDR2 is YFSETQ. The CDR3 loop reads CANSHGQQETQYF. The CDR3 DNA reads as TGCGCCAACAGCCACGGACAGCAAGAGACCCAGTACTTC.

Comments on this clonotype: Its ends do not fully match the called genes, so a read error is possible. V and J are TRBV11-3 and TRBJ2-1, with 8 bases identical to TRBD2. Germline V gene data show CDR1 as SGHNT and CDR2 as YENEEA. This CDR3 contains 17 residues. CDR3 coding DNA: TGTGCCAGTAGCTCGGGACTATCGGGAGGGCCCCACAATGAGCAGTTCTTC. Translating gives CASSSGLSGGPHNEQFF.

This clonotype was recorded at least ten times. The chain employs TRBV6-1 and TRBJ2-4, with D uncertain. Germline loops: CDR1 MNHNS, CDR2 SASEGT. V lost 4 bases to trimming and J lost 0 bases, with 7 bases between them. CDR3 length: 14 residues. The CDR3 region is CASSAQGAKNIQYF. As DNA, the CDR3 is TGTGCCAGCAGTGCACAAGGAGCCAAAAACATTCAGTACTTC.

The J gene is TRBJ2-5, the V gene TRBV6-6, with 9 bases matching TRBD2. This CDR3 contains 15 residues. The germline V gene encodes CDR1 MNHNY and CDR2 SVGAGI (reference sequence). CDR3 sequence: CVTRPQAGGRETQYF. The CDR3 DNA follows: TGTGTCACCCGCCCCCAAGCGGGGGGCCGGGAGACCCAGTACTTC.

This clonotype was counted between two and nine times. The chain combines TRBV20-1 with TRBJ2-7; 8 bases match TRBD1. The germline V gene has CDR1 DFQATT and CDR2 SNEGSKA (reference sequence). The CDR3 loop spans 13 amino acids. The trim removed 7 bases at V and 2 bases at J, leaving 7 bases unmatched. CDR3 nucleotide sequence: TGCAGTGGAAGGACAGGGCAAGCCTACGAGCAGTACTTC. Amino acids: CSGRTGQAYEQYF.

The count of this clonotype is one. An end of the junction differs from the germline gene, which may be a read error. The rearrangement links TRBV20-1 to TRBJ2-1; perhaps TRBD1 as D (6 bases). This CDR3 has 14 amino acids. CDR1 is DFQATT and CDR2 is SNEGSKA in the germline V gene (reference sequence). The DNA of the CDR3 is TGCAGTACTCAACAGGGATTCGGTGGGAATGAGCAATTCTTC. Amino acid sequence: CSTQQGFGGNEQFF.

In regard to this clonotype: The junction departs from germline at one end; a sequencing error may be responsible. This chain connects TRBV6-5 to TRBJ2-1; unclear D gene. Germline-derived CDR1 and CDR2 are MNHEY and SVGAGI. The CDR3 consists of 16 residues. CDR3 protein: CASIPGFGLVYIEQFF. Written as DNA, the CDR3 is TGTGCCAGCATTCCTGGGTTTGGGCTTGTCTACATTGAGCAGTTCTTC.

Concerning this clonotype itself: The CDR3 ends on some other residue instead of the conserved phenylalanine or tryptophan, so this is likely a read error. This sequence joins TRBV11-2 and TRBJ2-3, with D uncertain. V lost 9 bases and J 5 bases, leaving 9 bases between the germline ends. This CDR3 is built from 11 residues. The germline V gene has CDR1 SGHAT and CDR2 FQNNGV. CDR3 in DNA: TGTGCCAGGAGCGCCTTAGATACGCAGTATTCT. It translates to CARSALDTQYS.